A single sample gave rise to the 25 T cell receptor beta chains below, sequenced in a study of T cells in Graves' hyperthyroidism and ophthalmopathy. Amplification of TCR beta CDR3 regions was performed using RNA transcripts as template. A first-round RT-PCR of the TCR CDR3 used the HTBI primer set. TCRdb passed the multiplex PCR reads through MiXCR, listing each CDR3 protein once. The table has 350,000 to 400,000 distinct CDR3 sequences, around 14% seen once. The sequencing sample was made of blood. All receptors derive from a woman in her twenties or thirties with Graves' hyperthyroidism.

The chain recombines TRBV27 with TRBJ2-7; 10 bases line up with TRBD2. The CDR3 is 15 amino acids. The ends lost 2 bases at V and 7 bases at J; junction bases unmatched: 8. CDR1 and CDR2 from the germline V gene are MNHEY and SMNVEV (reference sequence). CDR3 sequence: CASSLETGLAYEQYF. The CDR3 coding sequence is TGTGCCAGCAGTTTAGAAACGGGACTAGCGTATGAGCAGTACTTC.

This clonotype was detected many times. The chain couples TRBV28 to TRBJ1-1; 8 nucleotides match TRBD1. This CDR3 has 15 residues. CDR1 and CDR2 (germline): MDHEN, SYDVKM. The V and J ends lost 6 bases and 2 bases, in that order; junction bases with no gene match: 8. The CDR3 coding sequence is TGTGCCAGCAGCATCTCGGACAGGGTCAACACTGAAGCTTTCTTT. Amino acid sequence: CASSISDRVNTEAFF.

This clonotype appeared many times. The chain is built from TRBV6-1 and TRBJ2-1, with D tentatively TRBD2 (5 bases). From germline, CDR1 is MNHNS and CDR2 SASEGT. V shed 8 bases and J shed 2 bases, with 28 bases lying between them. CDR3 size: 19 residues. The CDR3 bases are TGTGCCAGCGCCCAATCCCAGAGGGATGAGTGTCGCGCCTACAATGAGCAGTTCTTC. Translation: CASAQSQRDECRAYNEQFF.

This clonotype appeared a few times. The rearrangement joins TRBV12-3 or TRBV12-4 to TRBJ1-5, with a weak D call TRBD1 (6 bases). Trimming shortened V by 5 bases and J by 5 bases, and 10 bases separated the two germline ends. The CDR3 runs 13 residues. CDR3 nucleotides: TGTGCCAGCAGTGTCGGACAGTATCAGCCCCAGCATTTT. Translated, it gives CASSVGQYQPQHF.

This clonotype was counted a few times. The chain uses TRBV6-1 and TRBJ1-1, with TRBD1 as a possible D gene (6 bases). The CDR3 extends over 15 amino acids. Germline lookup yields CDR1 MNHNS and CDR2 SASEGT. Trimming removed 7 bases at V and 1 base at J, with 16 bases between. CDR3 coding DNA: TGTGCCAGCACTCCCGTGGGACACTGGAACACTGAAGCTTTCTTT. Translated: CASTPVGHWNTEAFF.

This rearrangement joins TRBV15 to TRBJ2-7, with 10 bases identical to TRBD1. In germline, CDR1 is LNHNV, CDR2 YYDKDF (reference sequence). The V segment lost 4 bases and the J segment 4 bases; nucleotides outside the gene matches: 4. This CDR3 comprises 14 residues. The CDR3 DNA reads as TGTGCCACCAGCATCCGGGACAGGGGATACGAGCAGTACTTC. Its protein is CATSIRDRGYEQYF.

The table lists this clonotype with a few counts. This sequence joins TRBV6-2 or TRBV6-3 and TRBJ2-3; unclear D gene. The V gene lost 6 bases and the J gene lost 4 bases, with 14 bases spanning the gap. Germline assignment: CDR1 MNHEY and CDR2 SVGEGT. There are 14 residues in the CDR3. CDR3 loop: CASSPCVWADTQYF. CDR3 DNA: TGTGCCAGCAGCCCGTGTGTATGGGCAGATACGCAGTATTTT.

This clonotype was recorded at least ten times. V and J are TRBV10-3 and TRBJ2-7; D is ambiguous. The CDR3 runs 13 residues. Trimming took 3 bases from V and 0 from J, leaving 6 bases between them. Per the germline V gene, CDR1 is ENHRY and CDR2 is SYGVKD. CDR3 nucleotides: TGTGCCATCAGTGATGACGACTCCTACGAGCAGTACTTC. This gives the protein CAISDDDSYEQYF.

Many counts were recorded for this clonotype. This chain uses TRBV28 with TRBJ1-5, with D possibly matching TRBD1 (5 bases). V was clipped by 5 bases and J by 2 bases, with 10 bases between them. Germline loops: CDR1 MDHEN, CDR2 SYDVKM. The CDR3 has 14 amino acids. The CDR3 spells CASSQRDRNQPQHF. The CDR3 region has the DNA TGTGCCAGCAGTCAGCGGGACCGCAATCAGCCCCAGCATTTT.

The sample holds many counts of this clonotype. V gene TRBV5-6 combines with J gene TRBJ1-1; 8 bases line up with TRBD1. The CDR3 is made up of 16 amino acids. The germline CDR1 and CDR2 sequences are SGHDT and YYEEEE. The junction had 6 bases not matched to a gene; V was cut back by 2 bases and J by 0 bases. The CDR3: CASSFRGQVMNTEAFF. The CDR3 DNA is TGTGCCAGCAGCTTCAGGGGGCAGGTGATGAACACTGAAGCTTTCTTT.

This clonotype was observed many times. The J gene is TRBJ2-1, the V gene TRBV20-1, with a tentative D call TRBD2 (6 bases). Germline V CDR1 and CDR2: DFQATT, SNEGSKA (reference sequence). The CDR3 consists of 14 residues. V lost 5 bases and J lost 1, with 12 bases in between. CDR3 amino acids: CSAETRRSYNEQFF. As DNA, the CDR3 is TGCAGTGCTGAGACTAGGAGGTCCTACAATGAGCAGTTCTTC.

This clonotype was detected ten times or more. This sequence joins TRBV27 and TRBJ2-7; 11 bases fit TRBD2. Trimming cost V 3 bases and J 0 bases; bases outside gene matches: 1. This CDR3 has 15 amino acids. Germline V gives CDR1 MNHEY, CDR2 SMNVEV (reference sequence). The DNA of the CDR3 is TGTGCCAGCAGTTTCGGGACTAGCGGCTCCTACGAGCAGTACTTC. The encoded protein is CASSFGTSGSYEQYF.

This clonotype occurred many times. The chain combines TRBV6-1 with TRBJ1-6; D ambiguous. This CDR3 region has 14 residues. Trimming cost V 1 base and J 7 bases, with 8 bases left between them. Germline values: CDR1 MNHNS, CDR2 SASEGT. CDR3 DNA: TGTGCCAGCAGTGAAGAGGGATGGAATTCACCCCTCCACTTT. Residues: CASSEEGWNSPLHF.

This clonotype was observed many times. The chain has TRBV3-1 and TRBJ2-1; D is undetermined. V was cut by 0 bases and J by 5 bases, with 11 bases left in between. Germline loops: CDR1 LGHDT, CDR2 YNNKEL (reference sequence). The CDR3 length is 15 residues. In DNA, the CDR3 is TGTGCCAGCAGCCAAGATTCAGCGAGGCACAATGAGCAGTTCTTC. This gives the protein CASSQDSARHNEQFF.

The sample holds many counts of this clonotype. This chain links TRBV13 with TRBJ2-3; the D is unclear. The CDR3 consists of 15 residues. From germline, CDR1 is PRHDT and CDR2 FYEKMQ (reference sequence). Trimming removed 5 bases from V and 2 bases from J, with 14 bases in between. CDR3 region: CASSKPDWTTDTQYF. DNA for the CDR3: TGTGCCAGCAGCAAGCCAGACTGGACCACAGATACGCAGTATTTT.

V usage is TRBV5-1 and J usage is TRBJ2-5; 9 bases line up with TRBD2. This CDR3 is built from 16 residues. The germline V gene has CDR1 SGHRS and CDR2 YFSETQ. V gave up 4 bases and J gave up 4 bases; unmatched junction bases: 11. The CDR3 bases are TGCGCCAGCAGCCCCCGGTTAGCGGGAGCCCGAGAGACCCAGTACTTC. It encodes CASSPRLAGARETQYF.

This clonotype was counted a few times. The V and J genes are TRBV28 and TRBJ2-2; TRBD1 aligns across 8 bases. V shed 4 bases and J 3 bases; nucleotides not matched to a gene: 7. Germline V lookup: CDR1 MDHEN, CDR2 SYDVKM. This CDR3 region has 16 residues. In DNA form, the CDR3 reads TGTGCCAGCAGTTCGACAGGGGTCCGCGACACCGGGGAGCTGTTTTTT. It translates to CASSSTGVRDTGELFF. The full variable domain, with the rest looked up from reference TRBV28 and TRBJ2-2, is DVKVTQSSRYLVKRTGEKVFLECVQDMDHENMFWYRQDPGLGLRLIYFSYDVKMKEKGDIPEGYSVSREKKERFSLILESASTNQTSMYLCASSSTGVRDTGELFFGEGSRLTVL.

This clonotype turned up a few times. The CDR3 protein is CASSQAIPDLAGGSYNEQFF. As DNA, the CDR3 is TGTGCCAGCAGCCAAGCTATTCCTGACCTTGCTGGAGGCTCCTACAATGAGCAGTTCTTC. The chain carries TRBV3-1 and TRBJ2-1, with TRBD2 as a possible D gene (5 bases). The length of the CDR3 is 20 residues. Germline V lookup: CDR1 LGHDT, CDR2 YNNKEL (reference sequence). Trimming took 1 base from V and 0 from J, leaving 22 bases between them.

The chain links TRBV6-1 to TRBJ2-3; TRBD1 matches at 9 bases. Germline CDR1 and CDR2: MNHNS and SASEGT. V lost 4 bases, J lost 7 bases, and 3 bases stayed unmatched. The length of the CDR3 is 13 residues. The CDR3 region has the DNA TGTGCCAGCAGTGTGGACAGGGGAAATACGCAGTATTTT. Its translation is CASSVDRGNTQYF.

At least ten counts were recorded for this clonotype. V is TRBV6-1 and J is TRBJ1-2; tentatively, D is TRBD1 (5 bases). Between the trimmed V and J ends, which lost 7 bases and 6 bases, there was a span of 15 bases. Germline V CDR1 and CDR2: MNHNS, SASEGT. CDR3 length: 13 residues. CDR3 nucleotides: TGTGCCAGCATTCGGGGACTCCCTGATGGCTACACCTTC. Amino acids: CASIRGLPDGYTF.

This clonotype was seen a few times. The chain carries TRBV4-1 and TRBJ2-1; unclear D gene. The CDR3 is 15 amino acids. The germline V gene encodes CDR1 MGHRA and CDR2 YSYEKL. Trimming left V 0 bases short and J 4 bases short, with 10 bases between. The CDR3 spells CASSQDPGTYNEQFF. For the CDR3, the DNA is TGCGCCAGCAGCCAAGATCCAGGTACTTACAATGAGCAGTTCTTC.

This chain connects TRBV2 to TRBJ2-1, with 8 bases aligning to TRBD2. Germline lookup yields CDR1 SNHLY and CDR2 FYNNEI. The trim removed 8 bases at V and 7 bases at J, leaving 10 bases unmatched. The length of the CDR3 is 14 residues. CDR3 sequence reads: CASVERETRNEQFF. The CDR3 nucleotides read TGTGCCAGCGTGGAGCGGGAGACAAGGAATGAGCAGTTCTTC. Filled out from reference TRBV2 and TRBJ2-1, the complete variable domain reads EPEVTQTPSHQVTQMGQEVILRCVPISNHLYFYWYRQILGQKVEFLVSFYNNEISEKSEIFDDQFSVERPDGSNFTLKIRSTKLEDSAMYFCASVERETRNEQFFGPGTRLTVL.

The sample holds many counts of this clonotype. V gene TRBV27 combines with J gene TRBJ1-1; possible D gene TRBD1, 6 bases. Germline V gives CDR1 MNHEY, CDR2 SMNVEV (reference sequence). The CDR3 runs to 14 residues. V was trimmed by 4 bases and J by 0 bases, leaving 9 bases between them. The CDR3 coding sequence is TGTGCCAGCAGTTGGCAGGGGATGAACACTGAAGCTTTCTTT. Its protein product is CASSWQGMNTEAFF.

This clonotype came up many times. The chain couples TRBV3-1 to TRBJ2-2; D could derive from TRBD1 or TRBD2 (5 bases each). The CDR3 length is 16 residues. CDR1 is LGHDT, CDR2 YNNKEL, per germline (reference sequence). V dropped 2 bases and J dropped 1 base, with 11 bases sitting between them. CDR3 nucleotides: TGTGCCAGCAGCCAAACCGGGACCATGAACACCGGGGAGCTGTTTTTT. Its translation: CASSQTGTMNTGELFF. Using reference TRBV3-1 and TRBJ2-2 for the parts outside the CDR3, the full variable domain is DTAVSQTPKYLVTQMGNDKSIKCEQNLGHDTMYWYKQDSKKFLKIMFSYNNKELIINETVPNRFSPKSPDKAHLNLHINSLELGDSAVYFCASSQTGTMNTGELFFGEGSRLTVL.

This clonotype has at least ten counts. V gene TRBV18 combines with J gene TRBJ2-3, with 10 bases identical to TRBD2. With V trimmed by 2 bases and J by 0 bases, 5 bases remained unmatched. This CDR3 has 17 amino acids. The V gene's germline CDR1 is KGHSH and CDR2 LQKENI. The CDR3 region is CASSPGRLAGSTDTQYF. The CDR3 DNA is TGTGCCAGCTCACCAGGGCGACTAGCGGGTAGCACAGATACGCAGTATTTT.